This TCR beta chain comes out of a study of neurological immune-mediated disorders. This clonotype was picked up many times. Over 170 million TCR-beta sequences, together covering 15-18 subjects, were produced by every individual sequencing run that was carried out. TCRdb reprocessed the 5' RACE reads via MiXCR and lists one record per CDR3 protein. The table shows around 130,000 distinct CDR3 sequences, with 3% to 3.5% occurring only once. The CDR3 is 13 residues long. V lost 6 bases, J lost 1 base, and 9 bases lay in between. Sequencing was carried out using PBMCs. The gene calls are TRBV12-3 or TRBV12-4 and TRBJ1-1; D unresolved. The receptor's source is a woman aged 30 to 39 with multiple sclerosis. The CDR3 region is CASSLTPNTEAFF. The CDR3, as DNA: TGTGCCAGCAGCCTGACACCGAACACTGAAGCTTTCTTT.